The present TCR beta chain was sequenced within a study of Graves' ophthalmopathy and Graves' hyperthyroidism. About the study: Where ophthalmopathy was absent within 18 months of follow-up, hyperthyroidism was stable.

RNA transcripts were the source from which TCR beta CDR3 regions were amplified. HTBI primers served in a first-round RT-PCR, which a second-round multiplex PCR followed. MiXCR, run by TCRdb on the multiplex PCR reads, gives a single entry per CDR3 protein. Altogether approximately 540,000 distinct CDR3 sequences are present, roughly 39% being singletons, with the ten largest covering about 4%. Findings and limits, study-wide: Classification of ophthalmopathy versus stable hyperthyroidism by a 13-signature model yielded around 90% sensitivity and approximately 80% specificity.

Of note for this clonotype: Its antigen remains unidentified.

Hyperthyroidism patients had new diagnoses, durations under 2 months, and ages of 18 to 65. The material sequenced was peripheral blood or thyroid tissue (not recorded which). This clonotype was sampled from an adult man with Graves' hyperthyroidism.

The CDR3 region is CAITERGGADTQYF. CDR3 coding DNA: TGTGCCATCACGGAACGGGGGGGCGCAGATACGCAGTATTTT. J is TRBJ2-3 and V is TRBV10-3; TRBD2 aligns across 8 bases. CDR1 ENHRY and CDR2 SYGVKD come from the germline V gene. The CDR3 is made up of 14 amino acids. V dropped 7 bases and J dropped 4; count of bases not matched to a gene: 7.